Detailed here is one TCR beta chain. These data originate in a study of blood T cell repertoires in COVID-19. About the study: Samples came from the United States, Italy and Spain, spanning acute and convalescent COVID-19. Nucleic acid was either cDNA or gDNA, and it came from T cells, B-cell-depleted T cells, or PBMCs.

In the authors' methods: Reference gene primers were amplified, and this amplification served to estimate nucleated cell counts. This table comes from immunoSEQ multiplex PCR, and its TCRdb copy is limited to in-frame clones, with some not included. Clonal size and the V and J genes are those of that table, whereas D and trimming came from the DNA. The sample shows around 60,000 clones, 55% to 75% of them seen only once. Recruited during active infection, patients (from Seattle) were subsequently followed longitudinally. This sequence originates from a woman in her 70s with COVID-19, enrolled during active disease. Sequencing input: peripheral blood.

The CDR3 sequence is CASSPRGRSGNTIYF. The CDR3 nucleotides are TGTGCCAGCAGCCCCAGGGGGCGATCTGGAAACACCATATATTTT. The rearrangement links TRBV7-2 to TRBJ1-3; 8 bases are a match to TRBD1. The CDR3 is made up of 15 amino acids. Germline V lookup: CDR1 SGHTA, CDR2 FQGNSA. Trimming cost V 5 bases and J 1 base; bases outside gene matches: 4.